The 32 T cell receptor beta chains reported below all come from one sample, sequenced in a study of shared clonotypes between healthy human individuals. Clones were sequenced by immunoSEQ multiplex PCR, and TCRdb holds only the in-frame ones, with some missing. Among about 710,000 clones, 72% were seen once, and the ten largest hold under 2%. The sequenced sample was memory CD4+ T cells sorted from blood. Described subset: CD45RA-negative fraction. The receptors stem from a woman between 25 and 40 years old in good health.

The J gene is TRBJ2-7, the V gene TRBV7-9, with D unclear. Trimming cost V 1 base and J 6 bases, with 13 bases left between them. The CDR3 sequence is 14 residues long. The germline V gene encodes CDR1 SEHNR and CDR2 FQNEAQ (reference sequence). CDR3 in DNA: TGTGCCAGCAGCTTAGTACCGCTGTTCAGCGAGCAGTACTTC. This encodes CASSLVPLFSEQYF.

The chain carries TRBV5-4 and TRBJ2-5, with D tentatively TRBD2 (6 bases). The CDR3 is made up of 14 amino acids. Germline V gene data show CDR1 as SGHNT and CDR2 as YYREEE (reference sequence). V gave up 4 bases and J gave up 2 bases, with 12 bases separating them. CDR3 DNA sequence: TGTGCCAGCAGCGGCGGGACGAAGCAAGAGACCCAGTACTTC. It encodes CASSGGTKQETQYF. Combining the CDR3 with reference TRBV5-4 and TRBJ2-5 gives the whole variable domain ETGVTQSPTHLIKTRGQQVTLRCSSQSGHNTVSWYQQALGQGPQFIFQYYREEENGRGNFPPRFSGLQFPNYSSELNVNALELDDSALYLCASSGGTKQETQYFGPGTRLLVL.

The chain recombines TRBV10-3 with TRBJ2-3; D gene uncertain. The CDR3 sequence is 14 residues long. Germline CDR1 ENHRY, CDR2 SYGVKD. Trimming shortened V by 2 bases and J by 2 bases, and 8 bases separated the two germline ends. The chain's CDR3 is CAISERMDTDTQYF. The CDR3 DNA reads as TGTGCCATCAGTGAGCGGATGGACACAGATACGCAGTATTTT.

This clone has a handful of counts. The CDR3 here is CASSPLWGVAGASSYEQYF. In DNA, the CDR3 is TGCGCCAGCAGCCCGCTCTGGGGGGTAGCGGGGGCTAGCTCCTACGAGCAGTACTTC. The chain combines TRBV5-1 with TRBJ2-7; 9 bases match TRBD2. V dropped 4 bases and J dropped 0; count of bases not matched to a gene: 17. The CDR3 consists of 19 residues. The germline V gene has CDR1 SGHRS and CDR2 YFSETQ.

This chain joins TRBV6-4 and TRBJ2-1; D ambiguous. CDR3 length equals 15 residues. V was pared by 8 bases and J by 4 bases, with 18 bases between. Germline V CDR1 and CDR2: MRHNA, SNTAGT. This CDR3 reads CASSPGRVEYNEQFF. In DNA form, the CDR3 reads TGTGCCAGCTCCCCTGGTAGGGTGGAATACAATGAGCAGTTCTTC.

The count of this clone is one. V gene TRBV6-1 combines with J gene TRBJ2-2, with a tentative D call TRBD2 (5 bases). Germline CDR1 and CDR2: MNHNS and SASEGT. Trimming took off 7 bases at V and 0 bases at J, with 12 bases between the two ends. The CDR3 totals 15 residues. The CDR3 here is CASIWRQPNTGELFF. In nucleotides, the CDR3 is TGTGCCAGCATTTGGAGGCAGCCGAACACCGGGGAGCTGTTTTTT.

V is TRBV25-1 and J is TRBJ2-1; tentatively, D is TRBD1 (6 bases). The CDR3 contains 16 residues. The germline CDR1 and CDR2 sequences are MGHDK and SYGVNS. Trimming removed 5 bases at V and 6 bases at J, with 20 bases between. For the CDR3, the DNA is TGTGCCAGCAGTTTCCGGCCAGGGGATAAATTCAATGAGCAGTTCTTC. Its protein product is CASSFRPGDKFNEQFF.

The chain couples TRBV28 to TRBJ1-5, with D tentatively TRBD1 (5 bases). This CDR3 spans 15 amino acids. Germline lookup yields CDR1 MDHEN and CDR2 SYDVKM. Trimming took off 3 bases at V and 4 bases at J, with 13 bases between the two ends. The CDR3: CASSFSQRTNQPQHF. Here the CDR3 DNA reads TGTGCCAGCAGTTTCTCACAGAGGACAAATCAGCCCCAGCATTTT.

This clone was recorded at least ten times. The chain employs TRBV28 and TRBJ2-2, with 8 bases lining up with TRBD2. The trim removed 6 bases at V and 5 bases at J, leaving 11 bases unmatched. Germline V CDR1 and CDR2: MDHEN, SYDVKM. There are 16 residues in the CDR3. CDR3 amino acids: CASRSPGGPMTGELFF. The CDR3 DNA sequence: TGTGCCAGCAGATCTCCGGGAGGGCCCATGACCGGGGAGCTGTTTTTT.

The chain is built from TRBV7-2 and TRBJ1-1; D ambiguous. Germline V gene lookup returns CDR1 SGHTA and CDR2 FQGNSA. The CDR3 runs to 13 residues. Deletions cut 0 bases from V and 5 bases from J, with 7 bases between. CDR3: CASSLAKWTEAFF. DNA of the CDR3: TGTGCCAGCAGCTTAGCCAAGTGGACTGAAGCTTTCTTT.

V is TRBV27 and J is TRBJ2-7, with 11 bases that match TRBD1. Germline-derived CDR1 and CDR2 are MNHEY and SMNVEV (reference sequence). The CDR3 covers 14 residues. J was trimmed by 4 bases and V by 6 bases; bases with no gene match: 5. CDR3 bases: TGTGCCAGCAGCGGGACAGGGGGTAAATACGAGCAGTACTTC. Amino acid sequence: CASSGTGGKYEQYF.

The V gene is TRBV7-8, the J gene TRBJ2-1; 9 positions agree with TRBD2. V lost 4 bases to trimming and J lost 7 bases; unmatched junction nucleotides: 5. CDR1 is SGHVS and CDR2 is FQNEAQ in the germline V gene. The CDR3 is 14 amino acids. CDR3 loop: CASSSRLAGNEQFF. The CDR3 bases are TGTGCCAGCAGCTCCCGTCTAGCGGGGAATGAGCAGTTCTTC.

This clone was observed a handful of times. The CDR3 protein is CASSSWTVSYEQYF. The CDR3 DNA follows: TGTGCCAGCAGCTCCTGGACAGTCTCCTACGAGCAGTACTTC. V gene TRBV7-8 combines with J gene TRBJ2-7; D is possibly TRBD1 (6 bases). This CDR3 comprises 14 residues. V was cut by 4 bases and J by 0 bases, with 10 bases left in between. CDR1 and CDR2 (germline): SGHVS, FQNEAQ.

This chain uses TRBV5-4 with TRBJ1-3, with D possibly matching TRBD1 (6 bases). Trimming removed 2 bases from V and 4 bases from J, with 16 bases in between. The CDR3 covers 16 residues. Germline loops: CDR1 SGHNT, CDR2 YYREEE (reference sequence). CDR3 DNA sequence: TGTGCCAGCAGCTTACGTCGGGGGGCGGAAGGAAACACCATATATTTT. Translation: CASSLRRGAEGNTIYF.

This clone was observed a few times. The CDR3 spells CASSLSRTGRETQYF. The CDR3 DNA sequence: TGTGCCAGCAGTTTATCTCGGACAGGGAGAGAGACCCAGTACTTC. The V and J genes are TRBV27 and TRBJ2-5; TRBD1 aligns across 8 bases. Germline trimming cut 0 bases from V and 4 bases from J; bases unmatched to any gene: 4. The CDR3 is 15 amino acids. The germline V gene encodes CDR1 MNHEY and CDR2 SMNVEV (reference sequence).

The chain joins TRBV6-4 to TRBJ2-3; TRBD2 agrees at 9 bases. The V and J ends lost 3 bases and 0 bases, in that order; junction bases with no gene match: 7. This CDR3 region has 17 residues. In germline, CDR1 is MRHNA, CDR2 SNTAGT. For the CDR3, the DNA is TGTGCCAGCAGTGAGAGTTGGAGCGGGAGGAGCACAGATACGCAGTATTTT. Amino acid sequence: CASSESWSGRSTDTQYF.

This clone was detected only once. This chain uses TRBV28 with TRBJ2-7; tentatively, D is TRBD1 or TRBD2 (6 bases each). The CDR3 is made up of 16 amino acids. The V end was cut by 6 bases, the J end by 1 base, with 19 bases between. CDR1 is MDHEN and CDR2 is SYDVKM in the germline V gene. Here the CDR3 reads CASSRGQGQSSYEQYF. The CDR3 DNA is TGTGCCAGCAGCCGGGGGCAGGGTCAAAGTTCCTACGAGCAGTACTTC.

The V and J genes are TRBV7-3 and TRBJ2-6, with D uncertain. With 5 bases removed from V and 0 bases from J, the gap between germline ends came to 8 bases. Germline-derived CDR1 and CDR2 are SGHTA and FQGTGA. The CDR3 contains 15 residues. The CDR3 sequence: CASSPRLSGANVLTF. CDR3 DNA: TGTGCCAGCAGCCCCCGGCTCTCTGGGGCCAACGTCCTGACTTTC.

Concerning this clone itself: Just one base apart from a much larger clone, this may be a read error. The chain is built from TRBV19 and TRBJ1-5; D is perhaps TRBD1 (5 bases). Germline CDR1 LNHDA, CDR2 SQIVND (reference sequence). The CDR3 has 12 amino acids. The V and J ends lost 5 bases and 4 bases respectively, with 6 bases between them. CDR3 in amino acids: CASSWGNQPQHF. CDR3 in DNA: TGTGCCAGTAGTTGGGGGAATCAGCCCCAGCATTTT. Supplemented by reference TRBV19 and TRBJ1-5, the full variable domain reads DGGITQSPKYLFRKEGQNVTLSCEQNLNHDAMYWYRQDPGQGLRLIYYSQIVNDFQKGDIAEGYSVSREKKESFPLTVTSAQKNPTAFYLCASSWGNQPQHFGDGTRLSIL.

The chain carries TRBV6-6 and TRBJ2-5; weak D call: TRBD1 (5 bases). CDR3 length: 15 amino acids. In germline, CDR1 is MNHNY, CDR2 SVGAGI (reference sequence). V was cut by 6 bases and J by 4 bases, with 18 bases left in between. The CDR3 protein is CASSSDNRPGETQYF. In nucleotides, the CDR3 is TGTGCCAGCAGCTCGGACAACCGCCCGGGAGAGACCCAGTACTTC.

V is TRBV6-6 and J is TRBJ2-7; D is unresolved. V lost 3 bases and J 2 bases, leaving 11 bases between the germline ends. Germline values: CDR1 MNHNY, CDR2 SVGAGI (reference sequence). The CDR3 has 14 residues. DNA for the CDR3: TGTGCCAGCAGTTATGAGGACGTCGCCTACGAGCAGTACTTC. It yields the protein CASSYEDVAYEQYF.

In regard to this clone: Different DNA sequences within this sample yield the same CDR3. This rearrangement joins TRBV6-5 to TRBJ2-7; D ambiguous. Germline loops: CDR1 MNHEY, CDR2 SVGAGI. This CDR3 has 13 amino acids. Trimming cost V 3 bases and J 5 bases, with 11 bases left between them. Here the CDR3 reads CASSYSRGHEQYF. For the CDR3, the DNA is TGTGCCAGCAGTTATTCACGTGGGCACGAGCAGTACTTC.

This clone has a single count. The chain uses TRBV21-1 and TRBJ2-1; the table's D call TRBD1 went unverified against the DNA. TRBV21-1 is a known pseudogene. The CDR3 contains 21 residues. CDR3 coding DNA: TGTGCCAGCAGCGCCCGACCTGGGTTAAATCAGGGTCGCGGCTCCTACAATGAGCAGTTCTTC. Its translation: CASSARPGLNQGRGSYNEQFF.

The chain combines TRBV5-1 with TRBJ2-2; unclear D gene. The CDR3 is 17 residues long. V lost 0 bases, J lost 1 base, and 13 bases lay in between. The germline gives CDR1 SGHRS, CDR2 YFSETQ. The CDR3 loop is CASSLGLRPVNTGELFF. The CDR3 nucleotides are TGCGCCAGCAGCTTGGGACTTAGGCCTGTGAACACCGGGGAGCTGTTTTTT. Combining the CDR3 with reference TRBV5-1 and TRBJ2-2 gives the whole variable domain KAGVTQTPRYLIKTRGQQVTLSCSPISGHRSVSWYQQTPGQGLQFLFEYFSETQRNKGNFPGRFSGRQFSNSRSEMNVSTLELGDSALYLCASSLGLRPVNTGELFFGEGSRLTVL.

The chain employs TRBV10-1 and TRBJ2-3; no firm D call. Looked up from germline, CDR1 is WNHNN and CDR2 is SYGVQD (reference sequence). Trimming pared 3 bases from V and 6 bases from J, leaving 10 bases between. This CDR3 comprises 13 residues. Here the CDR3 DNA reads TGCGCCAGCAGTGACCCTGTGGGGGATACGCAGTATTTT. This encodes CASSDPVGDTQYF.

The DNA of the CDR3 is TGTGCCAGCAGCCGGGTGGCTCTAACATACAATGAGCAGTTCTTC. Amino acid sequence: CASSRVALTYNEQFF. The genes are TRBV7-2 and TRBJ2-1; D is ambiguous. Germline CDR1 SGHTA, CDR2 FQGNSA. V shed 5 bases and J shed 4 bases, with 15 bases lying between them. CDR3 length equals 15 residues.

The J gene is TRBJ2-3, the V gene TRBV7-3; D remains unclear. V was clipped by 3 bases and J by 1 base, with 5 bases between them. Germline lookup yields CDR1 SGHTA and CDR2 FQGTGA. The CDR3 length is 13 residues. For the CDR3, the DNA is TGTGCCAGCAGCTTTTCCGGCACAGATACGCAGTATTTT. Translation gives CASSFSGTDTQYF.

Here the CDR3 DNA reads TGTGCCAGCAGTGAGGACGGGATCACGTATGGCTACACCTTC. This sequence encodes CASSEDGITYGYTF. V gene TRBV2 combines with J gene TRBJ1-2, with D uncertain. Germline CDR1 is SNHLY and CDR2 is FYNNEI. The CDR3 runs 14 residues. The V end was cut by 3 bases, the J end by 5 bases, with 13 bases between. Together with reference TRBV2 and TRBJ1-2, the CDR3 gives the full variable domain: EPEVTQTPSHQVTQMGQEVILRCVPISNHLYFYWYRQILGQKVEFLVSFYNNEISEKSEIFDDQFSVERPDGSNFTLKIRSTKLEDSAMYFCASSEDGITYGYTFGSGTRLTVV.

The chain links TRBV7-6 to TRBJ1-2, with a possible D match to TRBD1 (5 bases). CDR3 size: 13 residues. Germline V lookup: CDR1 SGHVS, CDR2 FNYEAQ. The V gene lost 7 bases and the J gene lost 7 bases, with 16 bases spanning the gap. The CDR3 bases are TGTGCCAGCACCCCGGATGGGGGTACTGGCTACACCTTC. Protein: CASTPDGGTGYTF.

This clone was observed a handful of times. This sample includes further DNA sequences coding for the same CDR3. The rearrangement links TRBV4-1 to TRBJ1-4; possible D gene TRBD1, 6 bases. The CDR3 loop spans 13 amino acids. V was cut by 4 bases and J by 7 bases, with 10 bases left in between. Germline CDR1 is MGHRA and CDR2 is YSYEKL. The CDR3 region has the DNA TGCGCCAGCAGCCTCACCAGGGGTGAAAAACTGTTTTTT. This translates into CASSLTRGEKLFF.

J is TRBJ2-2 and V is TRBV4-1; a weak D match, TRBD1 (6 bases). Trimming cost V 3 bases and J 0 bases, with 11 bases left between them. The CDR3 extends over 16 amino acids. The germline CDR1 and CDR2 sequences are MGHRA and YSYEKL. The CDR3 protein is CASSHRWGPNTGELFF. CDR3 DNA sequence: TGCGCCAGCAGCCATCGGTGGGGGCCGAACACCGGGGAGCTGTTTTTT.

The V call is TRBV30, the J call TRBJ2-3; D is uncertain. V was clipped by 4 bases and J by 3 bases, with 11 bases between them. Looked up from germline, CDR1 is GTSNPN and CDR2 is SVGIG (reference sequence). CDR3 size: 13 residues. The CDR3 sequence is CAWTLGGTDTQYF. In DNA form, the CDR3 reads TGTGCCTGGACGCTGGGTGGAACAGATACGCAGTATTTT.